The rows below give T cell receptor beta chains drawn from one sample of a study of vaccination and CD4 T cells after COVID-19. TCRdb re-called the PCR reads with MiXCR, one entry per CDR3 protein. Counted here are 6,900 or so distinct CDR3 sequences, more than 30% occurring once; the ten biggest clones make up less than 35%. Their target antigens are unknown. Sequencing was done on a sample of CD4+ T cells from blood, cultured in vitro. These receptors came from a human donor in good health. Both conserved end residues are part of each CDR3. Fields, in order: J gene, V gene, clone size, D gene, CDR3 DNA, CDR3 protein. A D gene is named only where the DNA matches it firmly. The listing skips clone size in some rows; elsewhere it reads once, few, many or a size class.

TRBJ1-1	TRBV6-5	.	.	TGTGCCAGCAGTTTTCAGACCTTGAACACTGAAGCTTTCTTT	CASSFQTLNTEAFF
TRBJ2-1	TRBV7-2	.	TRBD1	TGTGCCAGCAGCTTGGACAGGGTTAGGGACAATGAGCAGTTCTTC	CASSLDRVRDNEQFF
TRBJ1-1	TRBV5-1	.	TRBD1	TGCGCCAGCAGCCCCGGGACAGCGAACACTGAAGCTTTCTTT	CASSPGTANTEAFF
TRBJ2-7	TRBV5-4	.	.	TGTGCCAGCAGCTCTACCCCAAGTCAGCTCGTGCAGTACTTC	CASSSTPSQLVQYF
TRBJ2-7	TRBV6-2/TRBV6-3	.	TRBD2	TGTGCCAGCAGTTACTGGGCGGGAGAAAACTACGAGCAGTACTTC	CASSYWAGENYEQYF
TRBJ2-7	TRBV7-9	.	.	TGTGCCAGCAGCTTAGGTTCCGTTACCTACGAGCAGTACTTC	CASSLGSVTYEQYF
TRBJ2-3	TRBV6-2/TRBV6-3	.	TRBD2	TGTGCCAGCCGACTAGCGGGAGGGCAAGATACGCAGTATTTT	CASRLAGGQDTQYF
TRBJ1-2	TRBV24-1	medium-sized	TRBD1	TGTGCCACCAGTGACTCTCGGGACAGAGAATATGGCTACACCTTC	CATSDSRDREYGYTF
TRBJ1-2	TRBV2	few	TRBD1	TGTGCCAGCAGCGGGACAGGAGTCTGGGGCTACACCTTC	CASSGTGVWGYTF
TRBJ2-1	TRBV20-1	.	.	TGCAGTGCTAGAGATCCGAATGTTAACAATGAGCAGTTCTTC	CSARDPNVNNEQFF
TRBJ2-7	TRBV6-5	.	.	TGTGCCAGCAGTTACCCTCGGGACTTCTCCTACGAGCAGTACTTC	CASSYPRDFSYEQYF
TRBJ1-5	TRBV28	few	.	TGTGCCAGCAAGACTTGGGGGAATCAGCCCCAGCATTTT	CASKTWGNQPQHF
TRBJ1-5	TRBV7-9	few	.	TGTGCCAGCAGCACCCAACAGGACCTGGGGGATCAGCCCCAGCATTTT	CASSTQQDLGDQPQHF
TRBJ2-4	TRBV6-1	.	TRBD1	TGTGCCAGCAGTAAAACAGGGGGCGCGGGAAACATTCAGTACTTC	CASSKTGGAGNIQYF
TRBJ1-1	TRBV5-8	.	.	TGTGCCAGCAGCTTGGGGGTTTTGGACACTGAAGCTTTCTTT	CASSLGVLDTEAFF
TRBJ2-3	TRBV10-3	.	TRBD2	TGTGCCATCAGTATTACTAGCGGGATAACAGATACGCAGTATTTT	CAISITSGITDTQYF
TRBJ2-1	TRBV11-2	.	.	TGTGCCAGCAGCTTCGAGCCTCTAGCGCGCCCAAACAATGAGCAGTTCTTC	CASSFEPLARPNNEQFF
TRBJ2-3	TRBV20-1	few	.	TGCAGTGCTAGAGATAGGGCGGGCGGTACGCAGTATTTT	CSARDRAGGTQYF
TRBJ2-7	TRBV14	once	.	TGTGCCAGCAGCCCCTGGGGCACAGGCTACGAGCAGTACTTC	CASSPWGTGYEQYF
TRBJ1-6	TRBV20-1	.	.	TGCAGTGCCAAGACAGGAAACCATAATTCACCCCTCCACTTT	CSAKTGNHNSPLHF